The 8 T cell receptor beta chains presented below share a single source sample, sequenced in a study of T cells in Graves' hyperthyroidism and ophthalmopathy. RNA transcripts gave rise to amplified TCR beta CDR3 regions. The HTBI set primed first-round TCR CDR3 RT-PCR. TCRdb redid the calling of the multiplex PCR reads with MiXCR, one entry per CDR3 protein. The repertoire includes a few hundred thousand distinct CDR3 sequences, 13% to 15% of them detected once, and about an eighth sits in the top ten. Sequenced sample: blood. The receptors were gathered from a woman between 35 and 50 years old with Graves' hyperthyroidism that later progressed to Graves' ophthalmopathy.

The rearrangement joins TRBV2 to TRBJ1-5; weak D call: TRBD1 (5 bases). Germline values: CDR1 SNHLY, CDR2 FYNNEI. CDR3 size: 13 residues. V was cut by 4 bases and J by 7 bases, with 11 bases left in between. The CDR3 DNA reads TGTGCCAGCAGTGGGGGGGAGAGCCAGCCCCAGCATTTT. It translates to CASSGGESQPQHF.

In its sample, this clonotype was seen many times. The chain employs TRBV3-1 and TRBJ2-5; 7 bases map to TRBD2. The CDR3 sequence is 15 residues long. Germline CDR1 reads LGHDT; CDR2 reads YNNKEL (reference sequence). V shed 3 bases, J shed 2 bases, and the junction held 6 bases outside the gene matches. This CDR3 is CASSHRGERQETQYF. CDR3 nucleotide sequence: TGTGCCAGCAGCCATCGGGGGGAGAGGCAAGAGACCCAGTACTTC.

Ten or more counts support this clonotype. The chain couples TRBV4-1 to TRBJ2-2; possible D gene TRBD2, 6 bases. There are 15 residues in the CDR3. Germline V gene data show CDR1 as MGHRA and CDR2 as YSYEKL. V lost 3 bases and J lost 7, with 15 bases in between. Here the CDR3 DNA reads TGCGCCAGCAGCCACACCCTGGGGAGGAACGGGGAGCTGTTTTTT. It codes for CASSHTLGRNGELFF.

This clonotype was detected a few times. A clone one base away is much larger, so this may be a read error. This CDR3 is missing its conserved last phenylalanine or tryptophan, likely due to a read error. The chain uses TRBV28 and TRBJ1-1; 7 bases agree with TRBD1. This CDR3 is built from 14 residues. Per germline, CDR1 MDHEN and CDR2 SYDVKM. V trimming: 6 bases; J trimming: 1 base; junction bases outside the gene matches: 5. The CDR3 is CASRTGQTNTEAFS. In nucleotides, the CDR3 is TGTGCCAGCAGAACGGGACAGACGAACACTGAAGCTTTCTCT.

This clonotype was recorded at least ten times. The chain uses TRBV5-1 and TRBJ2-6; 7 positions match TRBD1. Germline values: CDR1 SGHRS, CDR2 YFSETQ. V was pared by 0 bases and J by 0 bases, with 9 bases of the junction left unmatched. The CDR3 length is 19 residues. The CDR3 DNA is TGCGCCAGCAGCTTGGATTCCGGGACAGCCTTCTCTGGGGCCAACGTCCTGACTTTC. This encodes CASSLDSGTAFSGANVLTF.

The table lists this clonotype with a few counts. The chain carries TRBV29-1 and TRBJ1-2, with D uncertain. Germline V CDR1 and CDR2: SQVTM, ANQGSEA. V was cut by 4 bases and J by 0 bases, with 6 bases left in between. CDR3 size: 12 residues. CDR3 nucleotide sequence: TGCAGCGTTGTTGAGACTAACTATGGCTACACCTTC. Protein: CSVVETNYGYTF.

This clonotype was seen more than once but under ten times. The chain employs TRBV20-1 and TRBJ1-2; D gene unclear. V dropped 2 bases and J dropped 4 bases, with 20 bases sitting between them. Germline lookup yields CDR1 DFQATT and CDR2 SNEGSKA (reference sequence). This CDR3 contains 16 residues. The CDR3 region is CSARSTVEPATYGYTF. The CDR3, as DNA: TGCAGTGCTAGATCGACCGTTGAGCCCGCTACCTATGGCTACACCTTC.

The chain's CDR3 is CASSEWSRGNTEAFF. The CDR3 DNA is TGTGCCAGCAGTGAATGGTCTCGGGGGAACACTGAAGCTTTCTTT. The chain links TRBV6-1 to TRBJ1-1; no clear D gene. In germline, CDR1 is MNHNS, CDR2 SASEGT. The CDR3 has 15 amino acids. Trimming removed 2 bases from V and 1 base from J, with 11 bases in between.